This entry concerns a single TCR beta chain. Amplification used 60 Vbeta primers and 13 Jbeta primers. Assay: immunoSEQ multiplex PCR; the TCRdb copy retains only in-frame clones and omits some. The table lists more than 150,000 clones, approximately 80% of them singletons. This CDR3 comprises 16 residues. Germline V gives CDR1 SEHNR, CDR2 FQNEAQ (reference sequence). With 1 base clipped from V and 6 bases from J, the junction kept 10 bases outside the gene matches. This sample is part of a study of cytomegalovirus exposure and HLA in healthy donors. This sequence originates from a woman aged 45-59 years in good health and CMV-seropositive. This sequence joins TRBV7-9 and TRBJ1-1, with 8 bases lining up with TRBD1. Material: PBMCs. CDR3 bases: TGTGCCAGCAGCTTAGGGTACAGGGGGAGGGGGGCTGAAGCTTTCTTT. This encodes CASSLGYRGRGAEAFF.